Given below is one T cell receptor beta chain in context. What it binds is not known. This specimen belongs to a study of CD8+ T cells in alopecia areata. General study results and limits: Patients displayed less clarity in TCR sharing than mice, a finding possibly related to HLA. There were also resident alphabeta T cells of normal skin sequenced in scalp samples.

Treatment given: oral pan-JAK inhibitor, 5-10 mg twice daily. After isolation, RNA underwent reverse transcription to generate cDNA as the sequencing template. Method: immunoSEQ multiplex PCR; TCRdb's copy keeps in-frame clones and lacks some. The table has 95,000 to 110,000 clones, 84% seen once. This CDR3 is built from 14 residues. V was pared by 3 bases and J by 4 bases, with 12 bases between. CDR1 and CDR2 (germline): LNHDA, SQIVND (reference sequence). This TCR was sampled from a human donor with alopecia areata. The source material was CD8+ T cells sorted from blood, sampled at week 24, from a patient treated with tofacitinib. V usage is TRBV19 and J usage is TRBJ1-1; TRBD1 is a possible D gene (6 bases). The CDR3 DNA sequence: TGTGCCAGTAGTATTCAGGGGAGGGGCACTGAAGCTTTCTTT. Its translation: CASSIQGRGTEAFF.